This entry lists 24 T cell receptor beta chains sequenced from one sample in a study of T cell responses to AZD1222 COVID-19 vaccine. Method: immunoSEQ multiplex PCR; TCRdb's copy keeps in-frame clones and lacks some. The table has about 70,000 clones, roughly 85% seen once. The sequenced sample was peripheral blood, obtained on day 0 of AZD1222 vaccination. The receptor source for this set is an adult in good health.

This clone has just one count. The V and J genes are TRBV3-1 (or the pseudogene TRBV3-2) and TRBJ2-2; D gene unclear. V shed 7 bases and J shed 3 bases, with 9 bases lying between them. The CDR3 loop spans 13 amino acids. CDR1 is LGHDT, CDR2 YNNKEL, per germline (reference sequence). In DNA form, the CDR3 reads TGTGCCAGCATGCACAGAGACACCGGGGAGCTGTTTTTT. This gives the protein CASMHRDTGELFF.

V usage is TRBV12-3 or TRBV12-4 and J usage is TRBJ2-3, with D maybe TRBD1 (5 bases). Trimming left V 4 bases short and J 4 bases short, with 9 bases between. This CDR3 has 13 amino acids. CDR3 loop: CASSYQTADTQYF. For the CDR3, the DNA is TGTGCCAGCAGTTACCAGACAGCAGATACGCAGTATTTT.

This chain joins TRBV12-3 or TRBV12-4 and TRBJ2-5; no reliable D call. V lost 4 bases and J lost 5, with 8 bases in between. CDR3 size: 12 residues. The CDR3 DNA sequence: TGTGCCAGCAGTTACTATTCGGAGACCCAGTACTTC. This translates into CASSYYSETQYF.

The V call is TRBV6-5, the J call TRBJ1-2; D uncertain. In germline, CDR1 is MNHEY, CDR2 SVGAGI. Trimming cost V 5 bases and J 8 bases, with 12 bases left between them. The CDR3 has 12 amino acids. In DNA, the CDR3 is TGTGCCAGCAGTACCTCGGGTGGAGGCTACACCTTC. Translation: CASSTSGGGYTF.

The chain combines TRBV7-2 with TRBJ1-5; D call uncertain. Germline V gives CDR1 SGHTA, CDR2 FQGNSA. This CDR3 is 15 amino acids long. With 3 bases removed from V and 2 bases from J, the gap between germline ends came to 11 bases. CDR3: CASSLGPGGNQPQHF. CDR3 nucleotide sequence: TGTGCCAGCAGCTTGGGTCCTGGTGGCAATCAGCCCCAGCATTTT.

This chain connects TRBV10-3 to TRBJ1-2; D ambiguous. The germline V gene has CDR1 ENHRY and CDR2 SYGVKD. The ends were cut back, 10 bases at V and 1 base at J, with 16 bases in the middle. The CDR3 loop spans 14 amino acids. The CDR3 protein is CATATSGSNYGYTF. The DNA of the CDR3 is TGTGCCACCGCTACTTCGGGCAGTAACTATGGCTACACCTTC.

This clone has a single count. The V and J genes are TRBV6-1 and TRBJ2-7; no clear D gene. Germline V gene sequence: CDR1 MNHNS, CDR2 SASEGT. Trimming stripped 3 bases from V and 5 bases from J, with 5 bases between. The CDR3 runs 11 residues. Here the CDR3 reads CASSDADEQYF. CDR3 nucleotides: TGTGCCAGCAGTGACGCGGACGAGCAGTACTTC.

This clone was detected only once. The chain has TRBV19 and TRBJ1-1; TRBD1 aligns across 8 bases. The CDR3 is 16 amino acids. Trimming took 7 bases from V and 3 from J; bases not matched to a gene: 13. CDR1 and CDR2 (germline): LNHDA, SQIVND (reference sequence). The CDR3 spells CASIDYRGKLDTEAFF. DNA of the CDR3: TGTGCCAGTATCGACTACAGGGGGAAATTGGACACTGAAGCTTTCTTT.

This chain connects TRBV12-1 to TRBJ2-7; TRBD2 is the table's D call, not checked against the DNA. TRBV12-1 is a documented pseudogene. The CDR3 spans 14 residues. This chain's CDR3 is CARETGTYSYEQYF. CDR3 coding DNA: TGTGCCAGGGAAACCGGGACTTACTCCTACGAGCAGTACTTC.

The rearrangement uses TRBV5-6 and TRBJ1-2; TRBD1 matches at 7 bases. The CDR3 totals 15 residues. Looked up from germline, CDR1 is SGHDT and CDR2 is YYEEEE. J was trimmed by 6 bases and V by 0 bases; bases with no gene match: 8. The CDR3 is CASSLVAVTGNGYTF. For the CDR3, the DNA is TGTGCCAGCAGCTTGGTGGCTGTGACAGGGAATGGCTACACCTTC.

CDR3 DNA: TGTGCCAGCAGCAGGGAGGATAGCGGGGGGACATCCTACGAGCAGTACTTC. This codes for CASSREDSGGTSYEQYF. The chain is built from TRBV9 and TRBJ2-7; 10 bases map to TRBD2. V was clipped by 4 bases and J by 1 base; unmatched bases: 11. The CDR3 contains 17 residues. Germline CDR1 SGDLS, CDR2 YYNGEE.

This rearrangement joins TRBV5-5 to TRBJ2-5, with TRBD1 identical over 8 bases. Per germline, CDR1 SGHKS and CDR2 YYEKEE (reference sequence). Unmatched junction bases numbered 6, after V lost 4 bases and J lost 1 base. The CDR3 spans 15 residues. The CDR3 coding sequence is TGTGCCAGCAGCCCCCAGACAGGGGTCCAAGAGACCCAGTACTTC. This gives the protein CASSPQTGVQETQYF. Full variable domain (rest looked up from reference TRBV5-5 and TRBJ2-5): DAGVTQSPTHLIKTRGQQVTLRCSPISGHKSVSWYQQVLGQGPQFIFQYYEKEERGRGNFPDRFSARQFPNYSSELNVNALLLGDSALYLCASSPQTGVQETQYFGPGTRLLVL.

This CDR3 is CASTETGGTSYEQYF. In DNA, the CDR3 is TGTGCCAGCACCGAGACAGGGGGTACCTCCTACGAGCAGTACTTC. The V and J genes are TRBV5-6 and TRBJ2-7; 9 nucleotides align to TRBD1. The trim removed 6 bases at V and 0 bases at J, leaving 7 bases unmatched. This CDR3 is built from 15 residues. CDR1 is SGHDT, CDR2 YYEEEE, per germline.

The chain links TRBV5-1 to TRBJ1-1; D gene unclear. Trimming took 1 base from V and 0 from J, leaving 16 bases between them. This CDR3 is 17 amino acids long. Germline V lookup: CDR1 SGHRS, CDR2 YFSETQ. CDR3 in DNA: TGCGCCAGCAGCTTGACGAATGTTCTCCTTATGAACACTGAAGCTTTCTTT. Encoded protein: CASSLTNVLLMNTEAFF.

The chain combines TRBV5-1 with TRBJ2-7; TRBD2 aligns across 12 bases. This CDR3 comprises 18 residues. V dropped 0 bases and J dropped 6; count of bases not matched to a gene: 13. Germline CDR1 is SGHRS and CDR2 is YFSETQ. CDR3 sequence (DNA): TGCGCCAGCAGCTTGGGGACTAGCGGGGTACTAGCCCCCCTCGAGCAGTACTTC. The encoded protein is CASSLGTSGVLAPLEQYF.

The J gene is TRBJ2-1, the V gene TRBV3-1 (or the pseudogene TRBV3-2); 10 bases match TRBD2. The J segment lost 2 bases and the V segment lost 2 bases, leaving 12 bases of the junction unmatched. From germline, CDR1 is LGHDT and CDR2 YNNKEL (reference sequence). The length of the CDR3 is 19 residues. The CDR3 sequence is CASSQIAGGVRTPYNEQFF. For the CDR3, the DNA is TGTGCCAGCAGCCAAATAGCGGGGGGCGTCCGTACCCCCTACAATGAGCAGTTCTTC.

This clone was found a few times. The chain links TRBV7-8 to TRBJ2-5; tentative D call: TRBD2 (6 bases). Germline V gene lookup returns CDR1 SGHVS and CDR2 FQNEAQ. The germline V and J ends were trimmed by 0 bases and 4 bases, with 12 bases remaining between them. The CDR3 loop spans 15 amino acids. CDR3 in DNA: TGTGCCAGCAGCTTAGCGATACAGCGGGTAGAGACCCAGTACTTC. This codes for CASSLAIQRVETQYF.

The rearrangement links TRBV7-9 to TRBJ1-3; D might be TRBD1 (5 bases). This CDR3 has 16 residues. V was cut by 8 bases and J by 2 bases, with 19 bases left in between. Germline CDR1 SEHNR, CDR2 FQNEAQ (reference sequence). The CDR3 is CASAGGVRHTGNTIYF. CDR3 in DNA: TGTGCCAGCGCCGGGGGTGTTAGGCACACTGGAAACACCATATATTTT.

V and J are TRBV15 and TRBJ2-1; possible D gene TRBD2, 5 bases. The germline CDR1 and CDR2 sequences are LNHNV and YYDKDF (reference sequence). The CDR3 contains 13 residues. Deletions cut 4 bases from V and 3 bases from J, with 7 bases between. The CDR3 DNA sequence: TGTGCCACCAGCAAGGACTTCTACAATGAGCAGTTCTTC. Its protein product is CATSKDFYNEQFF.

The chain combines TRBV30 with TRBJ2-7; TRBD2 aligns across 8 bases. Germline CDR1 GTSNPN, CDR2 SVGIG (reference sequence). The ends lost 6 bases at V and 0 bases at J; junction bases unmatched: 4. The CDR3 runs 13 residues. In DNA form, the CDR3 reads TGTGCCTGTGTCACTAGCGGCTCCTACGAGCAGTACTTC. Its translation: CACVTSGSYEQYF.

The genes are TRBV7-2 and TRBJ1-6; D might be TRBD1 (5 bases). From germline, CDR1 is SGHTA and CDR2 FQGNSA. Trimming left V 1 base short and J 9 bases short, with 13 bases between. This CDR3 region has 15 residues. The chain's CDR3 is CASSLGQPRSSPLHF. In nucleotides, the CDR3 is TGTGCCAGCAGCTTAGGACAGCCTCGTAGTTCACCCCTCCACTTT. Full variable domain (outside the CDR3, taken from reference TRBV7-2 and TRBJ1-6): GAGVSQSPSNKVTEKGKDVELRCDPISGHTALYWYRQSLGQGLEFLIYFQGNSAPDKSGLPSDRFSAERTGGSVSTLTIQRTQQEDSAVYLCASSLGQPRSSPLHFGNGTRLTVT.

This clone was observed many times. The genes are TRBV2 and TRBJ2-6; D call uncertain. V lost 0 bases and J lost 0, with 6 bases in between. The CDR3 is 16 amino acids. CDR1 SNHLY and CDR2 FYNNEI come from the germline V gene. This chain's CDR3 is CASSEAWNSGANVLTF. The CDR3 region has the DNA TGTGCCAGCAGTGAAGCGTGGAACTCTGGGGCCAACGTCCTGACTTTC.

CDR3 coding DNA: TGTGCCAGCAGCTTAGGACAGGGGACGACCTCCTACGAGCAGTACTTC. Translating gives CASSLGQGTTSYEQYF. The chain couples TRBV7-9 to TRBJ2-7; TRBD1 agrees at 8 bases. With V trimmed by 1 base and J by 0 bases, 5 bases remained unmatched. The CDR3 is 16 residues long. Germline CDR1 reads SEHNR; CDR2 reads FQNEAQ (reference sequence).

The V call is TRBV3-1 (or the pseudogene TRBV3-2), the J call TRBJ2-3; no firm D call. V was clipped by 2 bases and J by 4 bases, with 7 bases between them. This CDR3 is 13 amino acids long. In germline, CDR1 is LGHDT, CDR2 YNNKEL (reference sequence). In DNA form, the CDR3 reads TGTGCCAGCAGCCAAAATCTAGCAGATACGCAGTATTTT. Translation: CASSQNLADTQYF.